This T cell receptor beta chain was sequenced in a study of blood T cell repertoires in COVID-19. For the study at large: The cDNA or gDNA used as material had been derived from T cells, B-cell-depleted T cells, or PBMCs.

This clone occurred once. Original methodology: The authors estimated nucleated cell counts from reference gene primer amplification. Using immunoSEQ multiplex PCR, the repertoire was profiled, and TCRdb retains in-frame clones only, with some absent. V and J calls plus clone size are reproduced from that table; the DNA served to infer D and trimming. The sample comprises about 300,000 clones, about 90% of which are singletons, and roughly 6.3% rests with the top ten. This CDR3 is built from 14 residues. Trimming took 4 bases from V and 0 from J, leaving 10 bases between them. Germline V gene data show CDR1 as MGHRA and CDR2 as YSYEKL.

The specimen was peripheral blood. The chain recombines TRBV4-1 with TRBJ2-7; perhaps TRBD2 as D (6 bases). This clonotype originated in a woman between 50 and 59 years old with COVID-19, enrolled during active disease. CDR3 coding DNA: TGCGCCAGCAGCCTTGCGGGGAACTCCTACGAGCAGTACTTC. Its protein product is CASSLAGNSYEQYF.